These T cell receptor beta chains were read from a single sample in a study of cytomegalovirus exposure and HLA in healthy donors. This table comes from immunoSEQ multiplex PCR, and its TCRdb copy is limited to in-frame clones, with some not included. The sample holds over 95,000 clones, about 74% seen once. Sample: PBMCs. The receptors shown here come from a female donor in good health and CMV-seronegative. CDR3s include the opening cysteine and the closing phenylalanine or tryptophan. A D gene is named only where the DNA matches it firmly. Size values are once, few and many counts, or a class for expanded clones, and some rows have none.

j_call: TRBJ2-2
cdr3_length: 14
clone_size: .
v_call: TRBV6-1
d_call: TRBD2
cdr3_nt: TGTGCCAGCATTAGGGGAGGGGTCACCGGGGAGCTGTTTTTT
cdr3_aa: CASIRGGVTGELFF

j_call: TRBJ2-1
cdr3_length: 13
clone_size: many
v_call: TRBV2
d_call: .
cdr3_nt: TGTGCCAGCAGTGACTCGAGGTTCAATGAGCAGTTCTTC
cdr3_aa: CASSDSRFNEQFF

j_call: TRBJ2-1
cdr3_length: 16
clone_size: .
v_call: TRBV7-7
d_call: .
cdr3_nt: TGTGCCAGCAGCTTACGTGGAGACAGCCCACACAATGAGCAGTTCTTC
cdr3_aa: CASSLRGDSPHNEQFF

j_call: TRBJ2-7
cdr3_length: 14
clone_size: .
v_call: TRBV7-8
d_call: .
cdr3_nt: TGTGCCAGCAGCGCGCGGTCGGGAATCTACGAGCAGTACTTC
cdr3_aa: CASSARSGIYEQYF

j_call: TRBJ1-2
cdr3_length: 16
clone_size: .
v_call: TRBV4-3
d_call: .
cdr3_nt: TGCGCCAGCAGCCAAGGTGTAGTGGACAGAGGGTATGGCTACACCTTC
cdr3_aa: CASSQGVVDRGYGYTF

j_call: TRBJ1-2
cdr3_length: 17
clone_size: .
v_call: TRBV29-1
d_call: .
cdr3_nt: TGCAGCGTTGAAGTATTCCTAACTCGAGTAGCTAACTATGGCTACACCTTC
cdr3_aa: CSVEVFLTRVANYGYTF

j_call: TRBJ2-7
cdr3_length: 14
clone_size: once
v_call: TRBV7-2
d_call: TRBD1
cdr3_nt: TGTGCCAGCAGCCACGACAGGGGCAATTTCGAGCAGTACTTC
cdr3_aa: CASSHDRGNFEQYF

j_call: TRBJ1-2
cdr3_length: 14
clone_size: .
v_call: TRBV19
d_call: TRBD1
cdr3_nt: TGTGCCAGTAGTATTCGACAGGGATACTATGGCTACACCTTC
cdr3_aa: CASSIRQGYYGYTF

j_call: TRBJ1-1
cdr3_length: 17
clone_size: .
v_call: TRBV18
d_call: .
cdr3_nt: TGTGCCAGCTCACCACCTCGCGGGCGGGGGGACGGAGGTGAAGCTTTCTTT
cdr3_aa: CASSPPRGRGDGGEAFF

j_call: TRBJ2-5
cdr3_length: 14
clone_size: once
v_call: TRBV29-1
d_call: TRBD1
cdr3_nt: TGCAGCGTTGATATACCCCGATCGCAGGGGGAGCAGTACTTC
cdr3_aa: CSVDIPRSQGEQYF

j_call: TRBJ2-3
cdr3_length: 16
clone_size: once
v_call: TRBV4-2
d_call: .
cdr3_nt: TGTGCCAGCAGCCAAGACCCGTCGGGTAGCACAGATACGCAGTATTTT
cdr3_aa: CASSQDPSGSTDTQYF

j_call: TRBJ2-1
cdr3_length: 17
clone_size: .
v_call: TRBV28
d_call: .
cdr3_nt: TGTGCCAGCAGTTTACCGGTGTCGGGTCAGGGGTACAATGAGCAGTTCTTC
cdr3_aa: CASSLPVSGQGYNEQFF

j_call: TRBJ1-4
cdr3_length: 17
clone_size: .
v_call: TRBV18
d_call: .
cdr3_nt: TGTGCCAGCTCACTTCTTGACAGTTTCTCAACTAATGAAAAACTGTTTTTT
cdr3_aa: CASSLLDSFSTNEKLFF

j_call: TRBJ2-1
cdr3_length: 17
clone_size: .
v_call: TRBV5-1
d_call: .
cdr3_nt: TGCGCCAGCAGTTTCTGGGGCGAAGCAGACTCCTACAATGAGCAGTTCTTC
cdr3_aa: CASSFWGEADSYNEQFF

j_call: TRBJ2-7
cdr3_length: 13
clone_size: few
v_call: TRBV6-5
d_call: TRBD2
cdr3_nt: TGTGCCAGCATAGCGGGGGACTCCTACGAGCAGTACTTC
cdr3_aa: CASIAGDSYEQYF

j_call: TRBJ2-3
cdr3_length: 17
clone_size: once
v_call: TRBV9
d_call: TRBD2
cdr3_nt: TGTGCCAGCAGCGGAACTTCTAGCGGGGGGGCTAGAGATACGCAGTATTTT
cdr3_aa: CASSGTSSGGARDTQYF

j_call: TRBJ1-2
cdr3_length: 14
clone_size: once
v_call: TRBV5-4
d_call: TRBD1
cdr3_nt: TGTGCCAGCAGCTTGGGGGGACAGGTACCTGGCTACACCTTC
cdr3_aa: CASSLGGQVPGYTF

j_call: TRBJ2-3
cdr3_length: 15
clone_size: .
v_call: TRBV28
d_call: TRBD2
cdr3_nt: TGTGCCAGCTTTGGCGGGGGGCGAAGCACAGATACGCAGTATTTT
cdr3_aa: CASFGGGRSTDTQYF

j_call: TRBJ1-1
cdr3_length: 14
clone_size: .
v_call: TRBV15
d_call: .
cdr3_nt: TGTGCCACCAGCAGAGGAGGTCGAGGCACTGAAGCTTTCTTT
cdr3_aa: CATSRGGRGTEAFF

j_call: TRBJ2-3
cdr3_length: 17
clone_size: .
v_call: TRBV5-1
d_call: TRBD2
cdr3_nt: TGCGCCAGCAGCTCTGGACTAGCGGGGGCCCGCACAGATACGCAGTATTTT
cdr3_aa: CASSSGLAGARTDTQYF

j_call: TRBJ1-5
cdr3_length: 15
clone_size: .
v_call: TRBV9
d_call: .
cdr3_nt: TGTGCCAGCAGCGTAGCTGGAGGCCTGGGACAGCCCCAGCATTTT
cdr3_aa: CASSVAGGLGQPQHF

j_call: TRBJ2-5
cdr3_length: 14
clone_size: .
v_call: TRBV4-1
d_call: .
cdr3_nt: TGCGCCAGCAGCCAAGAACCACTAGGGGAGACCCAGTACTTC
cdr3_aa: CASSQEPLGETQYF